Following are 5 T cell receptor beta chains from one sample sequenced in a study of shared clonotypes between healthy human individuals. The table came from immunoSEQ multiplex PCR; TCRdb's copy has only in-frame clones and leaves some out. The sample includes more than 2 million clones, 90% to 95% seen only once; the top ten take more than 1.5%. In the naive CD8 group, cells lacked CD45RO and were positively selected for CCR7, so terminally differentiated effector memory CD45RA+ cells were left out. The sequencing input was naive CD8+ T cells from PBMCs. These receptors came from a man aged 18 to 30 in good health. Some clones in this sample may be carry-over from other donors' samples.

The rearrangement joins TRBV4-1 to TRBJ2-1, with 9 bases that match TRBD2. The V gene's germline CDR1 is MGHRA and CDR2 YSYEKL. With V trimmed by 3 bases and J by 6 bases, 9 bases remained unmatched. The CDR3 consists of 16 residues. The DNA of the CDR3 is TGCGCCAGCAGCCACCCCTGGACTAGCGAAATCAATGAGCAGTTCTTC. This translates into CASSHPWTSEINEQFF.

This chain uses TRBV6-1 with TRBJ1-4, with 9 bases that match TRBD1. The germline V gene encodes CDR1 MNHNS and CDR2 SASEGT. Germline trimming cut 1 base from V and 8 bases from J; bases unmatched to any gene: 2. There are 14 residues in the CDR3. CDR3 coding DNA: TGTGCCAGCAGTGAAGGGGACAGGGAAGAAAAACTGTTTTTT. It is translated as CASSEGDREEKLFF.

The chain recombines TRBV6-6 with TRBJ1-4; D ambiguous. CDR3 length equals 16 residues. The V end was cut by 5 bases, the J end by 0 bases, with 13 bases between. Germline loops: CDR1 MNHNY, CDR2 SVGAGI (reference sequence). CDR3 region: CASSRSGLATNEKLFF. The CDR3 bases are TGTGCCAGCAGTCGATCGGGGTTAGCAACTAATGAAAAACTGTTTTTT.

This sequence joins TRBV7-8 and TRBJ1-5; D is ambiguous. This CDR3 spans 15 amino acids. Trimming removed 1 base at V and 0 bases at J, with 7 bases between. Germline-derived CDR1 and CDR2 are SGHVS and FQNEAQ. The CDR3 bases are TGTGCCAGCAGCTTAGTACACTTTAGCAATCAGCCCCAGCATTTT. Protein: CASSLVHFSNQPQHF.

The CDR3 sequence is CASSPSGRQDEGGYTF. The CDR3 DNA follows: TGCGCCAGCAGTCCATCGGGTCGACAGGACGAGGGGGGCTACACCTTC. The chain joins TRBV23-1 to TRBJ1-2; a possible D gene is TRBD1 (6 bases). TRBV23-1 is recorded as an ORF, its role being uncertain. The CDR3 spans 16 residues. Trimming removed 4 bases from V and 8 bases from J, with 23 bases in between.